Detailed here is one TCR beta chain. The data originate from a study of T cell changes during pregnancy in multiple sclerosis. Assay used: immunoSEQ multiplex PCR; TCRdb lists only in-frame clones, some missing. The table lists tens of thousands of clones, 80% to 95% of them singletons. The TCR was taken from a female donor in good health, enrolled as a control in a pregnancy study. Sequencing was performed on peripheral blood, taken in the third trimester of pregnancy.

The CDR3 DNA is TGTGCCAGCAGCTTAGCGGGACAGGGGAACTCTGGGGCCAACGTCCTGACTTTC. This encodes CASSLAGQGNSGANVLTF. The gene calls are TRBV7-9 and TRBJ2-6; 10 nucleotides match TRBD1. The CDR3 extends over 18 amino acids. V shed 0 bases, J shed 0 bases, and the junction held 2 bases outside the gene matches. CDR1 is SEHNR and CDR2 is FQNEAQ in the germline V gene (reference sequence).